This note documents a single T cell receptor beta chain sequence. Naive CD8 populations comprised CD45RO-negative cells positively selected for CCR7, excluding terminally differentiated effector memory CD45RA+ cells. Each subset's genomic DNA was split evenly across several immunoSEQ plates. Clones were read by immunoSEQ multiplex PCR, and TCRdb kept only the in-frame ones, dropping some. Of about 2.1 million clones in the sample, 85% to 95% were seen once. This specimen comes from a study of shared clonotypes between healthy human individuals. CDR1 SGHTA and CDR2 FQGNSA come from the germline V gene. V was clipped by 3 bases and J by 3 bases; unmatched bases: 4. The CDR3 runs 14 residues.

Source material: naive CD8+ T cells from PBMCs. The clonotype comes from a man younger than 35 in good health. Some clones in this sample may be carry-over from other donors' samples. This chain uses TRBV7-2 with TRBJ1-1, with 7 bases that match TRBD1. The chain's CDR3 is CASSFTTGHTEAFF. DNA for the CDR3: TGTGCCAGCAGCTTCACGACAGGGCACACTGAAGCTTTCTTT. Full variable domain (missing parts from reference TRBV7-2 and TRBJ1-1): GAGVSQSPSNKVTEKGKDVELRCDPISGHTALYWYRQSLGQGLEFLIYFQGNSAPDKSGLPSDRFSAERTGGSVSTLTIQRTQQEDSAVYLCASSFTTGHTEAFFGQGTRLTVV.